This section outlines one T cell receptor beta chain sequence together with its context. Antigen: not known. These data originate in a study of T cells after yellow fever vaccination. The germline V gene encodes CDR1 SGHRS and CDR2 YFSETQ. This CDR3 comprises 14 residues. The ends lost 5 bases at V and 0 bases at J; junction bases unmatched: 4. Template switching with 5'RACE generated the TCR cDNA and added a universal primer site and UMIs. TCRdb passed the 5' RACE reads through MiXCR, listing each CDR3 protein once. Here the sample spans 500,000 to 550,000 distinct CDR3 sequences, about a fifth being singletons. Broader study findings: Abundant clonotypes (contaminants from the bulk population) could be present in FACS-sorted repertoires. Most primary-vaccination clones recurred post-booster (approximately 96% CD4, around 86% CD8).

This sequence joins TRBV5-1 and TRBJ2-7; 8 nucleotides line up with TRBD1. This TCR was recovered from a man aged 18 to 35 who received the YFV17D yellow fever vaccine. The specimen comprised PBMCs, sampled less than 25 days after the first yellow fever vaccination. This CDR3 reads CASSGQGSSYEQYF. The CDR3 DNA reads as TGCGCCAGCAGTGGACAGGGCAGCTCCTACGAGCAGTACTTC.